Listed here is a single T cell receptor beta chain. As yet, its antigen is unknown. With 5 bases removed from V and 6 bases from J, the gap between germline ends came to 10 bases. The CDR3 runs to 13 residues. From germline, CDR1 is LNHDA and CDR2 SQIVND (reference sequence). This entry comes from a study of CD8+ T cells in alopecia areata. Findings and caveats of the study: Higher clonality was seen in lesional scalp than in normal scalp, especially in alopecia totalis/universalis. Relative to mice, TCR sharing across patients was less clear, a difference possibly HLA-related. A large proportion of expanded lesional clones were detected persisting in scalp and blood during tofacitinib.

Sequencing used cDNA as its template, made by extracting RNA and reverse transcribing it. Sequenced by immunoSEQ multiplex PCR; TCRdb stores in-frame clones only, minus some. The table includes more than 150,000 clones, roughly 64% detected once. Treatment: oral pan-JAK inhibitor, 5-10 mg twice daily. PBMCs yielded sorted CD4+ and CD8+ T cells. The chain recombines TRBV19 with TRBJ1-4; no definite D call. The sequence came from a human donor with alopecia areata. Sequenced material: CD8+ T cells sorted from blood, taken at week 24, from a patient treated with tofacitinib. In nucleotides, the CDR3 is TGTGCCAGTAGTCCGTGGGCGTATGAAAAACTGTTTTTT. The encoded protein is CASSPWAYEKLFF. The full variable domain, with the rest looked up from reference TRBV19 and TRBJ1-4, is DGGITQSPKYLFRKEGQNVTLSCEQNLNHDAMYWYRQDPGQGLRLIYYSQIVNDFQKGDIAEGYSVSREKKESFPLTVTSAQKNPTAFYLCASSPWAYEKLFFGSGTQLSVL.